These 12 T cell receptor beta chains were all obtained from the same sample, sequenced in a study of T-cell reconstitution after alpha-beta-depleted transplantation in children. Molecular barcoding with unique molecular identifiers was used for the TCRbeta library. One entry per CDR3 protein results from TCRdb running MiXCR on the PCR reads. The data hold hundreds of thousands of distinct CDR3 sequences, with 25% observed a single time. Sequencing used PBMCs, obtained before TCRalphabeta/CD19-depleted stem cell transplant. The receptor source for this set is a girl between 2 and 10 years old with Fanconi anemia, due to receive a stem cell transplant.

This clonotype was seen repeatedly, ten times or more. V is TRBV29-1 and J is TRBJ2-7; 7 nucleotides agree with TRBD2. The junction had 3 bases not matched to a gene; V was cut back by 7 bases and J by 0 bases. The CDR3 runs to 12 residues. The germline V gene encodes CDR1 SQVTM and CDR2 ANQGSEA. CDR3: CSAWTSSYEQYF. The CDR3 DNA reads TGCAGCGCTTGGACTAGCTCCTACGAGCAGTACTTC.

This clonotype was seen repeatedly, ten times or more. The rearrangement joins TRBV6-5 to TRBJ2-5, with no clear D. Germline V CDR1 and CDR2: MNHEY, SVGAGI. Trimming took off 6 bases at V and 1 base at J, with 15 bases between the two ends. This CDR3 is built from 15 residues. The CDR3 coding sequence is TGTGCCAGCAGGCCACGGCCGACACCCCAAGAGACCCAGTACTTC. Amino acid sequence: CASRPRPTPQETQYF.

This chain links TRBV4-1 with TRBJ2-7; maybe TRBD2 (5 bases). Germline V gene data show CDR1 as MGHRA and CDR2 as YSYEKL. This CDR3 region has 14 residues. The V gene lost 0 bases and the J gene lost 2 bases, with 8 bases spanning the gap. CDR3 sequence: CASSQDAEAYEQYF. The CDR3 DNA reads TGCGCCAGCAGCCAAGACGCGGAGGCCTACGAGCAGTACTTC.

The CDR3 DNA reads as TGTGCTAGTGGTTTGGTACAGAAGGAGCCCGGGACAGGCATATCCTACGAGCAGTACTTC. Translated, it gives CASGLVQKEPGTGISYEQYF. The chain uses TRBV12-5 and TRBJ2-7; 8 bases line up with TRBD1. The CDR3 consists of 20 residues. Germline V gene lookup returns CDR1 LGHNT and CDR2 FRNRAP. Losses at the gene ends were 0 bases for V and 1 base for J; bases not matched to a gene: 17.

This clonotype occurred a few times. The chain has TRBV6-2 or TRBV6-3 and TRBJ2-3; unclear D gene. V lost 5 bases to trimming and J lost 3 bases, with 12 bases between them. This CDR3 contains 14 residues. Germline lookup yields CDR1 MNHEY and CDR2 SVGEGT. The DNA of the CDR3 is TGTGCCAGCAGTCAGGACCAAACAACAGATACGCAGTATTTT. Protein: CASSQDQTTDTQYF.

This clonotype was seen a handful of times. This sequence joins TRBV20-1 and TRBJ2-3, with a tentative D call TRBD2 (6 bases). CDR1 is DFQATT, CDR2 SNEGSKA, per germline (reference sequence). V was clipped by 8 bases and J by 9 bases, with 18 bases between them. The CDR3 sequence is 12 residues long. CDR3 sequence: CSLRLGGSTQYF. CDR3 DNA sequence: TGCAGTCTTAGACTGGGGGGTTCGACGCAGTATTTT.

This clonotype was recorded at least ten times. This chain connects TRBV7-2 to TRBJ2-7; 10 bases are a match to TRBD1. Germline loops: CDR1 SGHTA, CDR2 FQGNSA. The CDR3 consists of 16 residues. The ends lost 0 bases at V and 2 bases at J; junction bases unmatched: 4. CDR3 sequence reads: CASSLASTGGPYEQYF. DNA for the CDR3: TGTGCCAGCAGCTTAGCGTCGACAGGGGGCCCCTACGAGCAGTACTTC.

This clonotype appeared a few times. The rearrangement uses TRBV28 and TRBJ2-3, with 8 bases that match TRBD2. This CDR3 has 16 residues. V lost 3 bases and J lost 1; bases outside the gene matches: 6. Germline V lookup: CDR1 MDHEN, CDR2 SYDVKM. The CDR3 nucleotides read TGTGCCAGCAGTTTGCGTAGCGGGATTGGCACAGATACGCAGTATTTT. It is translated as CASSLRSGIGTDTQYF.

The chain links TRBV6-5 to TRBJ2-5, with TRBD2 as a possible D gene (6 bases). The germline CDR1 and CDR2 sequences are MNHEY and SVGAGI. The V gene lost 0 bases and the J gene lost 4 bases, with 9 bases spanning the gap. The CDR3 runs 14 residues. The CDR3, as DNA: TGTGCCAGCAGTTACTCGACTAGGGGAGAGACCCAGTACTTC. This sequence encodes CASSYSTRGETQYF.

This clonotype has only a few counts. The CDR3: CSARVEGTDTQYF. CDR3 bases: TGCAGTGCTAGAGTGGAGGGGACAGATACGCAGTATTTT. This chain joins TRBV20-1 and TRBJ2-3, with D maybe TRBD2 (6 bases). Between the trimmed V and J ends, which lost 1 base and 3 bases, there was a span of 8 bases. The CDR3 is 13 residues long. The germline V gene has CDR1 DFQATT and CDR2 SNEGSKA (reference sequence).

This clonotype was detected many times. The CDR3 region is CSARGSGKMPVGEQYF. CDR3 in DNA: TGCAGTGCTAGAGGAAGCGGAAAAATGCCGGTGGGGGAGCAGTACTTC. The V gene is TRBV20-1, the J gene TRBJ2-7; tentative D call: TRBD2 (5 bases). Germline CDR1 is DFQATT and CDR2 is SNEGSKA (reference sequence). Trimming removed 1 base from V and 7 bases from J, with 23 bases in between. The CDR3 spans 16 residues.

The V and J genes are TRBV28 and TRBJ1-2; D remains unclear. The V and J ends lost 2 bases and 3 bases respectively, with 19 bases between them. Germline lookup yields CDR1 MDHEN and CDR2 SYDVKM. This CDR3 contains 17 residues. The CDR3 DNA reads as TGTGCCAGCAGTTTAGTCGGGAGCCAAAATGGGGACTATGGCTACACCTTC. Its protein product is CASSLVGSQNGDYGYTF.